This T cell receptor beta chain came from a study of human T cells and chemical hapten exposure. A single record per CDR3 protein comes from TCRdb applying MiXCR to the RACE reads. The sample records around 80,000 distinct CDR3 sequences, under 10% being singletons. Time point defined: healthy volunteer bleed at 6 weeks. Blood, whole and unfractionated, served as the source for total RNA extraction. Per the germline V gene, CDR1 is LGHDT and CDR2 is YNNKEL (reference sequence). V was pared by 0 bases and J by 8 bases, with 16 bases between. The CDR3 runs to 15 residues. The receptor was derived from a male donor in good health. Some clones in this sample may be carry-over from other donors' samples. The chain is built from TRBV3-1 and TRBJ1-2; D might be TRBD1 (6 bases). Specimen: whole blood. The chain's CDR3 is CASSQDWQGNDGYTF. The CDR3 DNA follows: TGTGCCAGCAGCCAAGACTGGCAGGGGAACGACGGCTACACCTTC.